This T cell receptor beta chain originates from a study of response to subunit inactivated influenza vaccine (dated by TCRdb to 2016 to 2018). Regarding the complete study: Deep quantitative T cell receptor repertoire profiling was used in the study to track responses to a trivalent subunit inactivated influenza vaccine. General study outcomes and caveats: According to the authors, only a limited number of new T cells may be recruited by each seasonal influenza vaccination.

At least ten counts were recorded for this clonotype. Its specific antigen is unknown. No qualities accompany the bases; no much larger clone lies one base away. Taken from cysteine to phenylalanine, the CDR3 has 13 residues. Here the CDR3 DNA is all that survives: 39 bases in frame from base 1. CDR1 SEHNR and CDR2 FQNEAQ were looked up in the germline V gene (reference sequence). At the junction V is shortened by 5 bases and J by 6 bases, with 13 bases in between. The library was generated by RT-PCR. Sequencing took place on an Illumina HiSeq 2500. TCRdb reprocessing: public reads trimmed at Q25 with fastp, clones called with MiXCR, in-frame beta chains kept. Here each entry gathers all rows of one CDR3 protein and keeps the most common genes and DNA. The sample contains 590,000 or so distinct CDR3 sequences, 14% of them found a single time. The ten top clones hold less than 9% of the sample.

This sequence uses TRBV7-9 and TRBJ1-1, with the D gene uncertain. This TCR was sampled from a man between 50 and 59 years old who received an inactivated influenza vaccine. Donor details come from another sample of the same person, matched by shared clones. Sample: PBMCs from blood, taken 14 to 15 days before vaccination. CDR3 sequence: CASSLLGSPEAFF. The nucleotides are TGTGCCAGCAGCCTTCTGGGGAGCCCTGAAGCTTTCTTT. The variable domain in full, with residues beyond the CDR3 obtained from the reference TRBV7-9 and TRBJ1-1 genes, is DTGVSQNPRHKITKRGQNVTFRCDPISEHNRLYWYRQTLGQGPEFLTYFQNEAQLEKSRLLSDRFSAERPKGSFSTLEIQRTEQGDSAMYLCASSLLGSPEAFFGQGTRLTVV.